This T cell receptor (beta chain) stems from a study of identical twins. Whole-study results and caveats: It was out-of-frame TCR alpha sharing in monozygotic twins that models underestimated. The study found weaker excess twin sharing in beta out-of-frame sequences. There were fewer insertions in abundant cord blood beta clonotypes, but memory repertoires showed no such pattern.

MiXCR, run by TCRdb on the 5' RACE reads, gives a single entry per CDR3 protein. The table shows 750,000 to 950,000 distinct CDR3 sequences, with approximately 13% occurring only once. This clonotype was seen more than once but under ten times. Its antigen is unknown. These data were also filed under a second study, of yellow fever vaccine responses in identical twins. That publication notes: Each twin's T cell response to the vaccine was reported to look partly convergent and partly personalized.

This TCR came from a woman younger than 35 in good health. Source material: PBMCs.

DNA for the CDR3: TGCAGCGTGGGGGACCTCCAAGTCTCTGGGGCCAACGTCCTGACTTTC. The encoded protein is CSVGDLQVSGANVLTF. The rearrangement links TRBV29-1 to TRBJ2-6; D may be TRBD1 or TRBD2 (5 bases each). CDR3 size: 16 residues. V dropped 6 bases and J dropped 0 bases, with 15 bases sitting between them. Germline assignment: CDR1 SQVTM and CDR2 ANQGSEA. Based on the CDR3 plus reference TRBV29-1 and TRBJ2-6, the full variable domain is SAVISQKPSRDICQRGTSLTIQCQVDSQVTMMFWYRQQPGQSLTLIATANQGSEATYESGFVIDKFPISRPNLTFSTLTVSNMSPEDSSIYLCSVGDLQVSGANVLTFGAGSRLTVL.